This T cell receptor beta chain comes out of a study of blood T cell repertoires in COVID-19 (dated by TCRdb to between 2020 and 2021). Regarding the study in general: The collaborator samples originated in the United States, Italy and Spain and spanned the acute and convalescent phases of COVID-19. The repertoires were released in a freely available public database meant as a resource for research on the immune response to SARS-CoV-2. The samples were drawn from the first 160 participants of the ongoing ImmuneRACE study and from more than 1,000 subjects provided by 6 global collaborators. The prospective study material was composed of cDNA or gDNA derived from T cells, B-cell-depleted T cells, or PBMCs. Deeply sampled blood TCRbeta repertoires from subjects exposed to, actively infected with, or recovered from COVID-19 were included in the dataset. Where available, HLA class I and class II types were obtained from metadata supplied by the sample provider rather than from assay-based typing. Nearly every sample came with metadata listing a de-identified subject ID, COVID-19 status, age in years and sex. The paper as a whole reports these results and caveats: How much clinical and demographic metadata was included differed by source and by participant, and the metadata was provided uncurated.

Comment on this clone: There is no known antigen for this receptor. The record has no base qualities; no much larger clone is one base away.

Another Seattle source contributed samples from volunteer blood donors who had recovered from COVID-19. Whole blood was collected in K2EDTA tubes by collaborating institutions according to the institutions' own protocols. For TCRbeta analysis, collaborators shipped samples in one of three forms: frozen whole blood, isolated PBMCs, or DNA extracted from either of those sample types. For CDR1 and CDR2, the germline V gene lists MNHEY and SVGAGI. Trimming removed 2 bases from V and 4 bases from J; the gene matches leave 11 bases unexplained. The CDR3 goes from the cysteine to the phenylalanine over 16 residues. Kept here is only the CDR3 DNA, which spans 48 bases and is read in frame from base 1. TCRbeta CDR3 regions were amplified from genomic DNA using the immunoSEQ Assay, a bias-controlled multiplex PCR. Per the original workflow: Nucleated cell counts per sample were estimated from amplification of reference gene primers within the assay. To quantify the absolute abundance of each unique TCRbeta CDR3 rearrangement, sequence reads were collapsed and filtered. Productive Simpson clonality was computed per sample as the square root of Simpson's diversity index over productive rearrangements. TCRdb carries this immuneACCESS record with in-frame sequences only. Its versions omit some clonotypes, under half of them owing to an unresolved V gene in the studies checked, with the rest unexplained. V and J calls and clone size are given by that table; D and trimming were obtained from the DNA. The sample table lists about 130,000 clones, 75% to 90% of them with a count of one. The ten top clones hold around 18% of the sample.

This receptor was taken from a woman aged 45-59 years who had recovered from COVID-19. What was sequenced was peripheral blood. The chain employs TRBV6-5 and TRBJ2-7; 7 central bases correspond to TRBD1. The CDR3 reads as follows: CASSYVGTEGAYEQYF. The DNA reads TGTGCCAGCAGTTACGTAGGCACAGAGGGGGCTTACGAGCAGTACTTC.